Below are 31 T cell receptor beta chains sequenced from a single sample in a study of blood T cell repertoires in COVID-19. Sequencing was performed with immunoSEQ multiplex PCR; in TCRdb, only in-frame clones are kept and a portion is missing. The sample has roughly 140,000 clones, 85% to 90% seen once. What was sequenced was PBMCs or T cells enriched from blood (not recorded which). These receptors were taken from a woman in her 30s with acute COVID-19.

The chain is built from TRBV11-3 and TRBJ2-1, with 7 bases that match TRBD2. J lost 9 bases, V lost 6 bases, and 17 bases had no gene match. From germline, CDR1 is SGHNT and CDR2 YENEEA. This CDR3 has 16 residues. CDR3 protein: CASRTSPGLRYTEQFF. The CDR3 nucleotides read TGTGCCAGCAGAACCTCCCCGGGACTACGATATACTGAGCAGTTCTTC.

The genes are TRBV5-5 and TRBJ1-2, with 7 nucleotides matching TRBD1. From germline, CDR1 is SGHKS and CDR2 YYEKEE (reference sequence). V lost 4 bases, J lost 5 bases, and 14 bases stayed unmatched. This CDR3 contains 16 residues. DNA for the CDR3: TGTGCCAGCAGCCCAGCGTTGGGACAGAGCGCTTATGGCTACACCTTC. Translating gives CASSPALGQSAYGYTF. Supplemented by reference TRBV5-5 and TRBJ1-2, the full variable domain reads DAGVTQSPTHLIKTRGQQVTLRCSPISGHKSVSWYQQVLGQGPQFIFQYYEKEERGRGNFPDRFSARQFPNYSSELNVNALLLGDSALYLCASSPALGQSAYGYTFGSGTRLTVV.

The chain recombines TRBV28 with TRBJ1-2, with D maybe TRBD1 (5 bases). Germline CDR1 and CDR2: MDHEN and SYDVKM. With 5 bases removed from V and 0 bases from J, the gap between germline ends came to 13 bases. The CDR3 sequence is 15 residues long. Here the CDR3 DNA reads TGTGCCAGCAGTACCAGCGGGACGGCTAACTATGGCTACACCTTC. Translating gives CASSTSGTANYGYTF.

This clone was observed a single time. V and J are TRBV28 and TRBJ2-1; possibly TRBD1 for D (6 bases). CDR3 length: 16 amino acids. CDR1 and CDR2 from the germline V gene are MDHEN and SYDVKM. V lost 2 bases to trimming and J lost 2 bases, with 13 bases between them. CDR3 in amino acids: CASSLGGRRAYNEQFF. As DNA, the CDR3 is TGTGCCAGCAGTTTAGGGGGCCGCCGAGCCTACAATGAGCAGTTCTTC.

The genes are TRBV19 and TRBJ2-3, with D tentatively TRBD1 (5 bases). Trimming removed 7 bases from V and 7 bases from J, with 18 bases in between. CDR1 LNHDA and CDR2 SQIVND come from the germline V gene (reference sequence). The CDR3 runs 14 residues. The CDR3, as DNA: TGTGCCAGTACCCCTCTTCAGGGTGCAAATACGCAGTATTTT. It codes for CASTPLQGANTQYF.

The V call is TRBV21-1, the J call TRBJ1-1. TRBV21-1 is shown as a pseudogene. CDR3 length equals 18 residues. This CDR3 reads CASSKDLKGGEGNTEAFF. CDR3 DNA sequence: TGTGCCAGCAGCAAAGACCTAAAGGGGGGGGAAGGGAACACTGAAGCTTTCTTT.

The J gene is TRBJ1-5, the V gene TRBV10-3; D gene uncertain. CDR3 length: 17 residues. Germline V CDR1 and CDR2: ENHRY, SYGVKD. V lost 4 bases and J lost 0, with 16 bases in between. CDR3 sequence: CAISGLPRRYSNQPQHF. As DNA, the CDR3 is TGTGCCATCAGTGGACTTCCAAGGAGATATAGCAATCAGCCCCAGCATTTT.

V is TRBV6-5 and J is TRBJ2-1, with D tentatively TRBD1 (5 bases). V was cut by 6 bases and J by 0 bases, with 9 bases left in between. The CDR3 runs to 14 residues. The germline gives CDR1 MNHEY, CDR2 SVGAGI. CDR3 nucleotide sequence: TGTGCCAGCAGCCAGACAGACTCCTACAATGAGCAGTTCTTC. Protein product: CASSQTDSYNEQFF.

This chain links TRBV25-1 with TRBJ1-5, with 7 bases lining up with TRBD1. Germline V gene data show CDR1 as MGHDK and CDR2 as SYGVNS. The CDR3 contains 16 residues. With 3 bases clipped from V and 1 base from J, the junction kept 6 bases outside the gene matches. CDR3 protein: CASSDEGTDSNQPQHF. In DNA form, the CDR3 reads TGTGCCAGCAGTGACGAAGGGACAGACAGCAATCAGCCCCAGCATTTT. Full variable domain (remainder filled in from reference TRBV25-1 and TRBJ1-5): EADIYQTPRYLVIGTGKKITLECSQTMGHDKMYWYQQDPGMELHLIHYSYGVNSTEKGDLSSESTVSRIRTEHFPLTLESARPSHTSQYLCASSDEGTDSNQPQHFGDGTRLSIL.

V gene TRBV2 combines with J gene TRBJ1-5, with a possible D match to TRBD1 (5 bases). This CDR3 spans 15 amino acids. Trimming removed 1 base from V and 5 bases from J, with 12 bases in between. Germline V lookup: CDR1 SNHLY, CDR2 FYNNEI. CDR3 residues: CASSEGGGVYQPQHF. The CDR3, as DNA: TGTGCCAGCAGTGAAGGGGGAGGGGTTTATCAGCCCCAGCATTTT. Based on the CDR3 plus reference TRBV2 and TRBJ1-5, the full variable domain is EPEVTQTPSHQVTQMGQEVILRCVPISNHLYFYWYRQILGQKVEFLVSFYNNEISEKSEIFDDQFSVERPDGSNFTLKIRSTKLEDSAMYFCASSEGGGVYQPQHFGDGTRLSIL.

The genes are TRBV28 and TRBJ1-5; D might be TRBD1 (5 bases). V lost 1 base, J lost 7 bases, and 11 bases lay in between. The germline V gene has CDR1 MDHEN and CDR2 SYDVKM. The CDR3 has 14 residues. The CDR3 region is CASSLSRAQQPQHF. CDR3 DNA: TGTGCCAGCAGTTTATCCAGGGCCCAACAGCCCCAGCATTTT.

The chain employs TRBV5-6 and TRBJ1-2; D uncertain. The V end was cut by 1 base, the J end by 2 bases, with 15 bases between. The CDR3 is 16 amino acids. In germline, CDR1 is SGHDT, CDR2 YYEEEE. The CDR3 nucleotides are TGTGCCAGCAGCTTGCGGACTTCGGGAGCCAACTATGGCTACACCTTC. It specifies CASSLRTSGANYGYTF.

The CDR3 spells CASSLAPGPYNEQFF. In nucleotides, the CDR3 is TGCGCCAGCAGCTTGGCCCCAGGGCCGTACAATGAGCAGTTCTTC. J is TRBJ2-1 and V is TRBV5-1; D perhaps matches TRBD1 (5 bases). V was pared by 0 bases and J by 4 bases, with 11 bases between. CDR3 length equals 15 residues. Germline CDR1 SGHRS, CDR2 YFSETQ.

This sequence joins TRBV19 and TRBJ2-3; D gene unclear. The V and J ends lost 10 bases and 2 bases respectively, with 7 bases between them. Germline lookup yields CDR1 LNHDA and CDR2 SQIVND (reference sequence). This CDR3 has 11 amino acids. The DNA for the CDR3 is TGTGCCACCACTTACACAGATACGCAGTATTTT. This gives the protein CATTYTDTQYF.

The chain has TRBV7-6 and TRBJ2-7; 8 bases fit TRBD1. CDR1 is SGHVS and CDR2 is FNYEAQ in the germline V gene. This CDR3 spans 15 amino acids. The junction had 10 bases not matched to a gene; V was cut back by 4 bases and J by 5 bases. DNA for the CDR3: TGTGCCAGCAGCTACCAGACAGGGGCGATCGACGAGCAGTACTTC. This sequence encodes CASSYQTGAIDEQYF.

This clone was seen only a few times. The chain employs TRBV15 and TRBJ2-1, with 9 bases matching TRBD2. This CDR3 region has 15 residues. Germline CDR1 and CDR2: LNHNV and YYDKDF (reference sequence). The trim removed 7 bases at V and 4 bases at J, leaving 8 bases unmatched. CDR3 coding DNA: TGTGCCACCACCAATGGAGCGGGAGGATACAATGAGCAGTTCTTC. Encoded protein: CATTNGAGGYNEQFF.

The CDR3 nucleotides read TGTGCCAGCAGTGGAATCGGTCGGGAGGGGCAGCCCCAGCATTTT. Residues: CASSGIGREGQPQHF. The chain couples TRBV28 to TRBJ1-5; TRBD1 is a possible D gene (5 bases). Between the trimmed V and J ends, which lost 5 bases and 7 bases, there was a span of 18 bases. The germline V gene encodes CDR1 MDHEN and CDR2 SYDVKM. CDR3 length: 15 amino acids.

This chain uses TRBV15 with TRBJ2-7; 8 nucleotides match TRBD1. CDR1 and CDR2 (germline): LNHNV, YYDKDF (reference sequence). J gave up 2 bases and V 3 bases, and 9 bases lay outside the gene matches. This CDR3 has 16 amino acids. CDR3: CATSRERTGSTYEQYF. CDR3 nucleotides: TGTGCCACCAGCAGGGAGAGGACAGGGTCTACCTACGAGCAGTACTTC. Combining the CDR3 with reference TRBV15 and TRBJ2-7 gives the whole variable domain DAMVIQNPRYQVTQFGKPVTLSCSQTLNHNVMYWYQQKSSQAPKLLFHYYDKDFNNEADTPDNFQSRRPNTSFCFLDIRSPGLGDTAMYLCATSRERTGSTYEQYFGPGTRLTVT.

This chain links TRBV19 with TRBJ2-7; 14 bases map to TRBD2. V lost 7 bases, J lost 4 bases, and 3 bases stayed unmatched. Germline V gives CDR1 LNHDA, CDR2 SQIVND (reference sequence). This CDR3 is 14 amino acids long. The CDR3 is CASTGTSGSYEQYF. For the CDR3, the DNA is TGTGCCAGTACCGGGACTAGCGGGAGTTACGAGCAGTACTTC.

V is TRBV30 and J is TRBJ1-1, with 8 bases aligning to TRBD1. The ends lost 0 bases at V and 3 bases at J; junction bases unmatched: 18. CDR3 length: 19 amino acids. Germline V CDR1 and CDR2: GTSNPN, SVGIG (reference sequence). The CDR3: CAWSVFGVNRGIRDTEAFF. CDR3 DNA sequence: TGTGCCTGGAGTGTATTCGGCGTGAACAGGGGGATACGGGACACTGAAGCTTTCTTT.

V usage is TRBV29-1 and J usage is TRBJ1-1; TRBD1 might be the D (5 bases). Looked up from germline, CDR1 is SQVTM and CDR2 is ANQGSEA. V gave up 6 bases and J gave up 4 bases, with 12 bases separating them. This CDR3 spans 12 amino acids. The CDR3 is CSVRDPGTEAFF. CDR3 sequence (DNA): TGCAGCGTCAGGGATCCGGGCACTGAAGCTTTCTTT. Together with reference TRBV29-1 and TRBJ1-1, the CDR3 gives the full variable domain: SAVISQKPSRDICQRGTSLTIQCQVDSQVTMMFWYRQQPGQSLTLIATANQGSEATYESGFVIDKFPISRPNLTFSTLTVSNMSPEDSSIYLCSVRDPGTEAFFGQGTRLTVV.

This chain links TRBV3-1 (or the pseudogene TRBV3-2) with TRBJ1-1; perhaps TRBD1 as D (6 bases). V was cut by 3 bases and J by 3 bases, with 8 bases left in between. Per germline, CDR1 LGHDT and CDR2 YNNKEL (reference sequence). The CDR3 is 13 residues long. CDR3 protein: CASSQTGDTEAFF. In DNA, the CDR3 is TGTGCCAGCAGCCAGACAGGAGACACTGAAGCTTTCTTT.

The chain carries TRBV30 and TRBJ2-3; 13 bases line up with TRBD2. Germline trimming cut 3 bases from V and 2 bases from J; bases unmatched to any gene: 11. CDR1 and CDR2 (germline): GTSNPN, SVGIG (reference sequence). The CDR3 sequence is 18 residues long. The CDR3 bases are TGTGCCTGGAGAGGACTAGCGGGAGTCAAGGTACCCACAGATACGCAGTATTTT. It is translated as CAWRGLAGVKVPTDTQYF.

J is TRBJ2-1 and V is TRBV10-2; 8 bases agree with TRBD2. Germline trimming cut 0 bases from V and 14 bases from J; bases unmatched to any gene: 15. Germline assignment: CDR1 WSHSY and CDR2 SAAADI. The CDR3 runs to 16 residues. The chain's CDR3 is CASSESGLAGTLLEFF. The CDR3 region has the DNA TGCGCCAGCAGTGAGTCTGGGCTAGCGGGTACCCTTTTGGAGTTCTTC.

This clone was observed a few times. The chain is built from TRBV5-4 and TRBJ1-3, with D perhaps TRBD1 (6 bases). The germline CDR1 and CDR2 sequences are SGHNT and YYREEE (reference sequence). This CDR3 spans 17 amino acids. V was clipped by 0 bases and J by 0 bases, with 13 bases between them. The CDR3 region has the DNA TGTGCCAGCAGCTTGGGGGCGGGGGCCGACTCTGGAAACACCATATATTTT. This codes for CASSLGAGADSGNTIYF.

The table lists this clone with a count of one. V usage is TRBV27 and J usage is TRBJ1-1; D may be TRBD1 (6 bases). The germline CDR1 and CDR2 sequences are MNHEY and SMNVEV (reference sequence). V lost 5 bases and J lost 0, with 16 bases in between. The CDR3 has 16 residues. The CDR3 DNA follows: TGTGCCAGCAGTGCAAGGGGGAGTACGATGAACACTGAAGCTTTCTTT. Encoded protein: CASSARGSTMNTEAFF.

The rearrangement uses TRBV30 and TRBJ1-2; no definite D call. The CDR3 contains 13 residues. V lost 5 bases and J 2 bases, leaving 12 bases between the germline ends. CDR1 is GTSNPN and CDR2 is SVGIG in the germline V gene (reference sequence). For the CDR3, the DNA is TGTGCCTGGGCCGAGGCGAGAAACTATGGCTACACCTTC. This gives the protein CAWAEARNYGYTF.

There are a few counts of this clone. This rearrangement joins TRBV6-4 to TRBJ2-1, with D unclear. Trimming took 3 bases from V and 3 from J, leaving 6 bases between them. The CDR3 runs to 13 residues. Germline CDR1 is MRHNA and CDR2 is SNTAGT. CDR3 sequence: CASSDRVYNEQFF. The CDR3 nucleotides are TGTGCCAGCAGTGATCGGGTCTACAATGAGCAGTTCTTC.

The J gene is TRBJ2-5, the V gene TRBV6-5; D perhaps matches TRBD2 (6 bases). Trimming cost V 4 bases and J 5 bases, with 11 bases left between them. CDR1 and CDR2 (germline): MNHEY, SVGAGI. The CDR3 has 13 amino acids. CDR3 sequence: CASSSPGVETQYF. In DNA form, the CDR3 reads TGTGCCAGCAGTTCCCCGGGGGTGGAGACCCAGTACTTC.

The J gene is TRBJ1-2, the V gene TRBV7-9; D remains ambiguous. Germline V gene lookup returns CDR1 SEHNR and CDR2 FQNEAQ (reference sequence). V was clipped by 8 bases and J by 7 bases, with 11 bases between them. The CDR3 extends over 11 amino acids. The CDR3 sequence: CASAQSGGYTF. In nucleotides, the CDR3 is TGTGCCAGCGCGCAAAGTGGTGGCTACACCTTC.

The chain employs TRBV6-6 and TRBJ1-3, with D maybe TRBD1 (5 bases). In germline, CDR1 is MNHNY, CDR2 SVGAGI (reference sequence). CDR3 length equals 13 residues. Trimming removed 8 bases at V and 1 base at J, with 9 bases between. The CDR3 DNA reads TGTGCCAGCTGCAGGGATTCTGGAAACACCATATATTTT. Translation gives CASCRDSGNTIYF.